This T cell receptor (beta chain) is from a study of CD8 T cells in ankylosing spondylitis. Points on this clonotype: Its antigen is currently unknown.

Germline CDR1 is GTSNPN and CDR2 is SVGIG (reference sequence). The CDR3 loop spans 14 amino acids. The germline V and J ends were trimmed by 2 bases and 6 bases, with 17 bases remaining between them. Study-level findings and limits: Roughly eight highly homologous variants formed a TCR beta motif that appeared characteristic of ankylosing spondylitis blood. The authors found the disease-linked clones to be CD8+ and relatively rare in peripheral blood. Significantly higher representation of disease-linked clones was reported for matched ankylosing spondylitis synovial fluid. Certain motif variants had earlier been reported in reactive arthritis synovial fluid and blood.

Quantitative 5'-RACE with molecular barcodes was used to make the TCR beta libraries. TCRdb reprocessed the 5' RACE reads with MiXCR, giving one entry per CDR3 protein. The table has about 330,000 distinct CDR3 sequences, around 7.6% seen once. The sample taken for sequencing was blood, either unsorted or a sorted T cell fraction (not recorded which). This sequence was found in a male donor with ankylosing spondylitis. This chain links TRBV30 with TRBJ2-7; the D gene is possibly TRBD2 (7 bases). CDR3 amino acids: CAWSLTSRGAEQYF. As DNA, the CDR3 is TGTGCCTGGAGTTTAACGAGTCGGGGGGCCGAGCAGTACTTC.